This T cell receptor beta chain comes out of a study of cytomegalovirus exposure and HLA in healthy donors. Whole-study context: Unique TCRs numbering around 80 million, obtained from HLA-typed donors, made up an early data release.

The V and J ends lost 0 bases and 5 bases, in that order; junction bases with no gene match: 3. CDR1 is SGHRS and CDR2 is YFSETQ in the germline V gene. The CDR3 sequence is 14 residues long. This PCR relied on a set of 60 Vbeta primers and 13 Jbeta primers. Using immunoSEQ multiplex PCR, the repertoire was profiled, and TCRdb retains in-frame clones only, with some absent. Of tens of thousands of clones in the sample, roughly 78% were seen once. Sample: PBMCs. The TCR sequence derives from a middle-aged woman in good health and CMV-seropositive. The chain combines TRBV5-1 with TRBJ2-5; 8 bases are shared with TRBD1. CDR3 in amino acids: CASSLGQGLETQYF. CDR3 coding DNA: TGCGCCAGCAGCTTGGGACAGGGGTTGGAGACCCAGTACTTC.